Listed here is a single TCR beta chain. This specimen comes from a study of blood T cell repertoires in COVID-19. Study-wide context: Acute and convalescent COVID-19 samples came from the United States, Italy and Spain.

The CDR3 covers 17 residues. The table came from immunoSEQ multiplex PCR; TCRdb's copy has only in-frame clones and leaves some out. The table has 50,000 to 55,000 clones, 87% seen once; the top ten hold roughly 15%. The chain combines TRBV21-1 with TRBJ1-6; TRBD1 is the table's D call, not checked against the DNA. TRBV21-1 is marked as a pseudogene. This receptor was obtained from a human donor with active COVID-19. The donor label of this sample is uncertain. The sample taken for sequencing was peripheral blood. The CDR3 nucleotides are TGTGCCAGCAGCAAAGTGGACAGGGGGTCCTTTTATTCACCCCTCCACTTT. It encodes CASSKVDRGSFYSPLHF.